This T cell receptor (beta chain) appears in the sequencing data of a study of T-cell reconstitution after alpha-beta-depleted transplantation in children. This clonotype was counted between two and nine times. Its target is unknown. Molecular barcoding with unique molecular identifiers was used for the TCRbeta library. TCRdb ran MiXCR on the PCR reads and lists one entry per CDR3 protein. The sample includes about 830,000 distinct CDR3 sequences, roughly 15% of them seen just once. Per germline, CDR1 SGHDT and CDR2 YYEEEE. This CDR3 comprises 14 residues. J gave up 8 bases and V 4 bases, and 9 bases lay outside the gene matches. General study points: Recipient T cells and thymic progenitors that survived were the source of the high TCRbeta diversity seen at day 60 in some patients. About two months after transplant, alpha-beta T cells reportedly came from several hundred expanded graft clones.

The sample was PBMCs, mostly from graft donor cells, taken 360 days after TCRalphabeta/CD19-depleted stem cell transplant. The receptor was isolated from a male patient between 5 and 17 years old who had a stem cell transplant for acute lymphoblastic leukemia, so the T cells may come from the graft donor. The V gene is TRBV5-6, the J gene TRBJ2-1; the match to TRBD2 covers 7 bases. In nucleotides, the CDR3 is TGTGCCAGCAGCAGACTAGCAGCGGTGTATGAGCAGTTCTTC. Its protein is CASSRLAAVYEQFF. Filled out from reference TRBV5-6 and TRBJ2-1, the complete variable domain reads DAGVTQSPTHLIKTRGQQVTLRCSPKSGHDTVSWYQQALGQGPQFIFQYYEEEERQRGNFPDRFSGHQFPNYSSELNVNALLLGDSALYLCASSRLAAVYEQFFGPGTRLTVL.